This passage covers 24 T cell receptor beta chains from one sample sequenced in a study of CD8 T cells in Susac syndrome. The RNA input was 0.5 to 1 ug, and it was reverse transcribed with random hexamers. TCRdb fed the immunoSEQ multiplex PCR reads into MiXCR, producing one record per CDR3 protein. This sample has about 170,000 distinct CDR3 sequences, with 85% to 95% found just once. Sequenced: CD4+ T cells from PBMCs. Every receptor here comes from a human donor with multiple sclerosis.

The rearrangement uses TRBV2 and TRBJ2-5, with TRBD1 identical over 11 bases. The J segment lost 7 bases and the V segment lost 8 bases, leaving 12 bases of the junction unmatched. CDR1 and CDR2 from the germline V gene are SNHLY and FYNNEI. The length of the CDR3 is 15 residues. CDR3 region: CASGARTGGDGTQYF. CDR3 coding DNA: TGTGCCAGCGGGGCCCGGACAGGGGGCGACGGGACCCAGTACTTC.

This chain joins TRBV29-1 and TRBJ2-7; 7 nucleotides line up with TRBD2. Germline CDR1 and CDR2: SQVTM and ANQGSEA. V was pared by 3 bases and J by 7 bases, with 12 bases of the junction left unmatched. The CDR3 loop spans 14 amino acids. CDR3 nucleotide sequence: TGCAGCGTTGAGAGGTCTAGCGGCTCTCGGGAGCAGTACTTC. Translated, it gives CSVERSSGSREQYF.

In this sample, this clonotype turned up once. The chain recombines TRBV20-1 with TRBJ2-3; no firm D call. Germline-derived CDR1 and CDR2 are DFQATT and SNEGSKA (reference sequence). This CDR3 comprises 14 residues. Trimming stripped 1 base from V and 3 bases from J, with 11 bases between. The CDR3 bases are TGCAGTGCTAGAGCCGCAGACGGGACAGATACGCAGTATTTT. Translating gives CSARAADGTDTQYF.

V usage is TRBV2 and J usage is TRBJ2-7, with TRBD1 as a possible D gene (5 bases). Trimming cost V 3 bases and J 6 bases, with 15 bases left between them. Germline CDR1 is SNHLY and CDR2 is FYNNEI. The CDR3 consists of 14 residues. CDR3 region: CASSEGLGPTEQYF. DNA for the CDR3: TGTGCCAGCAGTGAGGGGCTCGGGCCCACCGAGCAGTACTTC.

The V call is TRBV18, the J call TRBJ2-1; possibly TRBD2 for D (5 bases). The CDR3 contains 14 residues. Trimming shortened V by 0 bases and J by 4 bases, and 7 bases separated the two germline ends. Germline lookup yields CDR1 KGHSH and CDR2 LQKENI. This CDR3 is CASSPPGEYNEQFF. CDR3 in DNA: TGTGCCAGCTCACCACCCGGGGAGTACAATGAGCAGTTCTTC.

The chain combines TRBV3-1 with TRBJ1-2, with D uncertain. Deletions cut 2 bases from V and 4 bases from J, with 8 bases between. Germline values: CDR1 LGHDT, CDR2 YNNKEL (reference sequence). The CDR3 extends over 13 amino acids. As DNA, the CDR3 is TGTGCCAGCAGCCAATCAGTTAGCTATGGCTACACCTTC. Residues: CASSQSVSYGYTF.

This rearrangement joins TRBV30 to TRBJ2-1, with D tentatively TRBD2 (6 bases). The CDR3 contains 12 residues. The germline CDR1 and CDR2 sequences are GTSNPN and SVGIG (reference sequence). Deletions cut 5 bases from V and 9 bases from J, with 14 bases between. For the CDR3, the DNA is TGTGCCTGGGATCGGAGGGCTGGTGAGCAGTTCTTC. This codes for CAWDRRAGEQFF. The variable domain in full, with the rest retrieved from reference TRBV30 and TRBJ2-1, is SQTIHQWPATLVQPVGSPLSLECTVEGTSNPNLYWYRQAAGRGLQLLFYSVGIGQISSEVPQNLSASRPQDRQFILSSKKLLLSDSGFYLCAWDRRAGEQFFGPGTRLTVL.

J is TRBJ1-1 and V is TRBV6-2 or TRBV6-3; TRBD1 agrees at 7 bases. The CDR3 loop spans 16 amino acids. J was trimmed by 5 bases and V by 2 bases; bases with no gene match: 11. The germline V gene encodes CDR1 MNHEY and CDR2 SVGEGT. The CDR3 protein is CASSYGSGGDLTEAFF. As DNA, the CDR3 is TGTGCCAGCAGTTACGGTTCAGGGGGTGATCTAACTGAAGCTTTCTTT.

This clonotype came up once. CDR3 loop: CASKRGTLNNQPQHF. CDR3 sequence (DNA): TGTGCCAGTAAGCGGGGCACCCTAAACAATCAGCCCCAGCATTTT. The chain uses TRBV19 and TRBJ1-5; D possibly corresponds to TRBD1 (5 bases). Trimming took off 7 bases at V and 3 bases at J, with 16 bases between the two ends. The CDR3 is 15 amino acids. Germline values: CDR1 LNHDA, CDR2 SQIVND (reference sequence).

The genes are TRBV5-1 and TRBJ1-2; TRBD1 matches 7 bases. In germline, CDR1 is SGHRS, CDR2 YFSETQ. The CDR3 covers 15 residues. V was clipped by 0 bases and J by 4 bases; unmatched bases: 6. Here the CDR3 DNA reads TGCGCCAGCAGCTTGGCCTGGGGACAGAGCTATGGCTACACCTTC. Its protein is CASSLAWGQSYGYTF.

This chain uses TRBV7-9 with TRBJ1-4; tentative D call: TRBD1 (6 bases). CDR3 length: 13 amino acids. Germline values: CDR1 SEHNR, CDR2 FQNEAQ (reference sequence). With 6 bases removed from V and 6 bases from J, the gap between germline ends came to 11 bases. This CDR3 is CASRGHNDEKLFF. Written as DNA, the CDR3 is TGTGCCAGCAGGGGACATAACGATGAAAAACTGTTTTTT.

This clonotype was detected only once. In DNA form, the CDR3 reads TGTGCCAGCAGAGGGACAGGTGCCTACGAGCAGTACTTC. Protein sequence: CASRGTGAYEQYF. The chain has TRBV3-1 and TRBJ2-7, with 8 bases matching TRBD1. Per the germline V gene, CDR1 is LGHDT and CDR2 is YNNKEL (reference sequence). V was pared by 6 bases and J by 2 bases, with 3 bases of the junction left unmatched. This CDR3 spans 13 amino acids.

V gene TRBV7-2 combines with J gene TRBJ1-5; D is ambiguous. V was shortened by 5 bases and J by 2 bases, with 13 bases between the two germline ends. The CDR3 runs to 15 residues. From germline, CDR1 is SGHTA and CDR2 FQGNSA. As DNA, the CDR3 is TGTGCCAGCAGCCCCCAATACGACCGCAATCAGCCCCAGCATTTT. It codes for CASSPQYDRNQPQHF.

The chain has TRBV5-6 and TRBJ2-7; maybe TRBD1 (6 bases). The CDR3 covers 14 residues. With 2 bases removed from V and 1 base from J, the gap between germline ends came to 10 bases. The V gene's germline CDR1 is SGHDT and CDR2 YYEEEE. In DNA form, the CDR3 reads TGTGCCAGCAGCTTCCAAAGGGGGTCCTACGAGCAGTACTTC. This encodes CASSFQRGSYEQYF.

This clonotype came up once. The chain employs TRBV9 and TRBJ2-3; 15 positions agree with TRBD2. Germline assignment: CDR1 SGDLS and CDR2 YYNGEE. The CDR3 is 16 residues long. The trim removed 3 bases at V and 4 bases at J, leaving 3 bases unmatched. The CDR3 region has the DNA TGTGCCAGCAGCGGCCGGACTAGCGGGAGGGCAGATACGCAGTATTTT. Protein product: CASSGRTSGRADTQYF.

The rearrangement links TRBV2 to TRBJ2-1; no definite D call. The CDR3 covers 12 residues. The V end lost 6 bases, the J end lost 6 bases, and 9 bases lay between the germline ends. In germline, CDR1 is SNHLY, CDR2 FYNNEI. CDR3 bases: TGTGCCAGCAGGGTTGATAGCAATGAGCAGTTCTTC. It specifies CASRVDSNEQFF.

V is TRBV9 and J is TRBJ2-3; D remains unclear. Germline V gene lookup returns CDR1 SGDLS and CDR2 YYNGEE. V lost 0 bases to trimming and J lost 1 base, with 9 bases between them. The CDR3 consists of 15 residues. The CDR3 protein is CASSVAGFGTDTQYF. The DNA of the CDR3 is TGTGCCAGCAGCGTAGCTGGATTCGGCACAGATACGCAGTATTTT. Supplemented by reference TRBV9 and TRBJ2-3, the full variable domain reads DSGVTQTPKHLITATGQRVTLRCSPRSGDLSVYWYQQSLDQGLQFLIQYYNGEERAKGNILERFSAQQFPDLHSELNLSSLELGDSALYFCASSVAGFGTDTQYFGPGTRLTVL.

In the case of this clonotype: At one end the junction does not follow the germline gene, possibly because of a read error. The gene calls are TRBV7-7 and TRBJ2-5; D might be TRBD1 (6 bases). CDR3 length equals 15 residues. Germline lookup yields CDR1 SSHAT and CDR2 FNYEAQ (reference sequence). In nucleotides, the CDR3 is TGTGCTAGCAGCTTAGGGGGAACGCCTTTAGAGACCCAGTACTTC. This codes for CASSLGGTPLETQYF.

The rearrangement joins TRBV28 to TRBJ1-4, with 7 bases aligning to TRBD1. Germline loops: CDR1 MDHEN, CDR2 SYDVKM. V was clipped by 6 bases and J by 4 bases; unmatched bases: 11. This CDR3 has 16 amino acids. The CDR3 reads CASSPRQGQLNEKLFF. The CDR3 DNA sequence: TGTGCCAGCAGCCCACGACAGGGACAACTTAATGAAAAACTGTTTTTT.

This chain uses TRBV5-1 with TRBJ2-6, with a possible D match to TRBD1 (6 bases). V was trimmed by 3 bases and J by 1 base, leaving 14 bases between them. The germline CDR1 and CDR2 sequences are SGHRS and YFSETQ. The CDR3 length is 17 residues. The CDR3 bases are TGCGCCAGCAGCTCGCTACAGGGCCTGTCTGGGGCCAACGTCCTGACTTTC. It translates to CASSSLQGLSGANVLTF.

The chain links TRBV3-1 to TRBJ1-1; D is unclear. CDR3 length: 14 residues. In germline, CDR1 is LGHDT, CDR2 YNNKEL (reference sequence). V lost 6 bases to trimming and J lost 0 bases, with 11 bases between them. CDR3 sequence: CASRPGSMNTEAFF. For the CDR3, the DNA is TGTGCCAGCAGGCCGGGATCCATGAACACTGAAGCTTTCTTT.

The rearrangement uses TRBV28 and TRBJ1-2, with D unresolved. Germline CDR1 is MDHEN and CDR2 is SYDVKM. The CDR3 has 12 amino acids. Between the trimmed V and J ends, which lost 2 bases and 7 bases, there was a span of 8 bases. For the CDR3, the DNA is TGTGCCAGCAGTTTAACGGGCATTGGCTACACCTTC. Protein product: CASSLTGIGYTF.

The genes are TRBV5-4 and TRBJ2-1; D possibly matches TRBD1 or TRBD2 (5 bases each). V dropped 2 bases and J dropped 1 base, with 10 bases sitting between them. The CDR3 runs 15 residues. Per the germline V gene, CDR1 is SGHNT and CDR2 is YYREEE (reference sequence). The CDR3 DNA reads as TGTGCCAGCAGCTTTGGGGGTGGTTCCTACAATGAGCAGTTCTTC. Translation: CASSFGGGSYNEQFF.

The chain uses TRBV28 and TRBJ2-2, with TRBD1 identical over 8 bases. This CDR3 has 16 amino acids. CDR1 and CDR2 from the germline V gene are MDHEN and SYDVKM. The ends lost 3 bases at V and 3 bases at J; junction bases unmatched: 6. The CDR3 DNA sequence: TGTGCCAGCAGTTTTCCAGGGGGCCTTTACACCGGGGAGCTGTTTTTT. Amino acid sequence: CASSFPGGLYTGELFF.